The 9 T cell receptor beta chains presented below share a single source sample, sequenced in a study of blood T cell repertoires in COVID-19. Assay used: immunoSEQ multiplex PCR; TCRdb lists only in-frame clones, some missing. Here the sample spans 110,000 or so clones, over 65% being singletons. Sequenced: peripheral blood. The source is a man between 65 and 85 years old with acute or convalescent COVID-19.

The genes are TRBV11-2 and TRBJ1-5; D is ambiguous. The CDR3 has 14 residues. The germline V gene encodes CDR1 SGHAT and CDR2 FQNNGV. The germline V and J ends were trimmed by 3 bases and 1 base, with 7 bases remaining between them. CDR3 in DNA: TGTGCCAGCAGCTTCTCACTGAGCAATCAGCCCCAGCATTTT. It translates to CASSFSLSNQPQHF. The entire variable domain, with the rest obtained from reference TRBV11-2 and TRBJ1-5, is as follows: EAGVAQSPRYKIIEKRQSVAFWCNPISGHATLYWYQQILGQGPKLLIQFQNNGVVDDSQLPKDRFSAERLKGVDSTLKIQPAKLEDSAVYLCASSFSLSNQPQHFGDGTRLSIL.

The V and J genes are TRBV27 and TRBJ1-6; D gene uncertain. Germline V gene data show CDR1 as MNHEY and CDR2 as SMNVEV (reference sequence). CDR3 length: 15 amino acids. The ends were cut back, 0 bases at V and 6 bases at J, with 9 bases in the middle. The CDR3, as DNA: TGTGCCAGCAGTTTATCAATCCCGGTTAATTCACCCCTCCACTTT. It is translated as CASSLSIPVNSPLHF.

The chain joins TRBV28 to TRBJ2-7, with 9 nucleotides matching TRBD2. The CDR3 has 16 amino acids. Germline loops: CDR1 MDHEN, CDR2 SYDVKM. V shed 6 bases and J 1 base; nucleotides not matched to a gene: 10. CDR3: CASSPPPLAGSYEQYF. The CDR3 coding sequence is TGTGCCAGCAGCCCCCCCCCACTAGCGGGTTCCTACGAGCAGTACTTC.

V and J are TRBV7-2 and TRBJ2-2; the D is unclear. V gave up 5 bases and J gave up 1 base, with 5 bases separating them. Germline lookup yields CDR1 SGHTA and CDR2 FQGNSA. This CDR3 has 13 residues. The CDR3: CASSTGNTGELFF. For the CDR3, the DNA is TGTGCCAGCAGCACGGGGAACACCGGGGAGCTGTTTTTT.

The chain combines TRBV6-6 with TRBJ1-5, with a possible D match to TRBD1 (6 bases). Trimming left V 4 bases short and J 6 bases short, with 13 bases between. The CDR3 is 14 amino acids. The germline CDR1 and CDR2 sequences are MNHNY and SVGAGI (reference sequence). The CDR3 spells CASSFPGAGQPQHF. The CDR3 nucleotides are TGTGCCAGCAGTTTTCCAGGGGCGGGTCAGCCCCAGCATTTT.

This chain joins TRBV5-6 and TRBJ1-5, with D possibly being TRBD1 (6 bases). V lost 2 bases, J lost 0 bases, and 9 bases lay in between. The CDR3 sequence is 15 residues long. The V gene's germline CDR1 is SGHDT and CDR2 YYEEEE. CDR3 DNA sequence: TGTGCCAGCAGCTTACGGGGGGCTAGCAATCAGCCCCAGCATTTT. It translates to CASSLRGASNQPQHF.

This sequence joins TRBV3-1 (or the pseudogene TRBV3-2) and TRBJ2-5; D gene uncertain. The CDR3 loop spans 12 amino acids. With 4 bases removed from V and 4 bases from J, the gap between germline ends came to 7 bases. The germline gives CDR1 LGHDT, CDR2 YNNKEL (reference sequence). The CDR3 reads CASSLNLETQYF. In nucleotides, the CDR3 is TGTGCCAGCAGCCTTAACTTAGAGACCCAGTACTTC.

CDR3 in amino acids: CASSLALRGYEQYF. The CDR3 DNA reads as TGTGCCAGCAGCCTTGCCCTAAGGGGTTACGAGCAGTACTTC. V gene TRBV13 combines with J gene TRBJ2-7; a possible D gene is TRBD1 (5 bases). Trimming stripped 5 bases from V and 4 bases from J, with 15 bases between. CDR1 is PRHDT, CDR2 FYEKMQ, per germline (reference sequence). CDR3 length: 14 amino acids.

The chain has TRBV14 and TRBJ1-4; no clear D gene. Germline-derived CDR1 and CDR2 are SGHDN and FVKESK. V was shortened by 0 bases and J by 4 bases, with 6 bases between the two germline ends. The CDR3 has 14 amino acids. CDR3 residues: CASSQDGLNEKLFF. CDR3 bases: TGTGCCAGCAGCCAAGATGGACTTAATGAAAAACTGTTTTTT.